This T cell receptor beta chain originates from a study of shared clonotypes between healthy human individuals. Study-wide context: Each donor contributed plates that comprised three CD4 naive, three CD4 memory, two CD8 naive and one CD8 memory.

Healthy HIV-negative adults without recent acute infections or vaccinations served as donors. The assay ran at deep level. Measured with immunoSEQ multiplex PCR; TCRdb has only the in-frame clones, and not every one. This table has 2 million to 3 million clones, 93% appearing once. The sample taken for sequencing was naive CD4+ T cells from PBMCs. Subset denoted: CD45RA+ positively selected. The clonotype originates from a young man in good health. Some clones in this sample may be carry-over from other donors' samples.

This CDR3 is CAVRSFIGPNYGYTF. As DNA, the CDR3 is TGTGCCGTCCGCAGTTTCATAGGGCCGAACTATGGCTACACCTTC. The chain combines TRBV30 with TRBJ1-2; D gene uncertain. V lost 8 bases and J 2 bases, leaving 21 bases between the germline ends. The V gene's germline CDR1 is GTSNPN and CDR2 SVGIG (reference sequence). The CDR3 spans 15 residues.